Included here is one T cell receptor beta chain sequence, with context. Its binding antigen is unknown. Base qualities are not at hand, and no much larger clone is one base apart. The data belong to a study of T cell responses to AZD1222 COVID-19 vaccine (dated by TCRdb to 2020 to 2022). A note on the overall study: A total of approximately 250 trial participants underwent TCR sequencing, of whom about 200 had received two doses of AZD1222 and about 25 had received two doses of the MenACWY control vaccine. Trial participants were enrolled by age into subgroups of 18-55, 56-69 and 70-plus years, and roughly 160, 29 and 62 TCR-sequenced participants, respectively, were included in these subgroups. Overall study outcomes, separate from this receptor: After two AZD1222 doses, spike-specific TCR breadth and depth were significantly higher than at day 0 and than in MenACWY recipients. The 56-69-year group was small, and its depth increase did not reach significance, likely because of low power. Only six AZD1222 recipients were SARS-CoV-2 seropositive at baseline, limiting conclusions about previously exposed vaccinees. Nearly half of unique spike-specific TCRs reportedly recognized epitopes outside regions mutated in the B.1.351 and B.1.1.7 variants. CD4 TCRs associated with the vaccine covered the entire spike protein, and the dominant responses were in regions 160-218 and 743-854. Participants were mostly white British and included more females than males, and it was suggested by the authors that clonal diversity may have been underestimated. Because no day 14 peak-response samples were available, repertoires were characterized only after the peak T cell response.

The CDR3 regions of human TCRbeta chains were analyzed by immunosequencing. Per the authors' processing: TCRs in the repertoires were compared against a reference library of SARS-CoV-2-specific TCRs that had been generated with the MIRA antigen-specificity platform. Breadth was defined as the fraction of unique TCRs that were SARS-CoV-2-associated. Depth was defined as the fraction of total T cells that were SARS-CoV-2-associated. Using the MIRA data, each spike-specific TCR was assigned both to the spike region to which the TCR was reactive and to a CD4 or CD8 class. Log10-transformed breadth and depth values were compared by one-way ANOVA with Sidak's multiple comparisons tests. As stored in TCRdb, this immuneACCESS dataset retains in-frame rearrangements with V and J assigned. A fraction of the clones does not appear; measured against another copy, unresolved V genes explain less than half of the discrepancy, and the remainder lacks a known reason. The V and J calls and clone size come from that table; D and trimming were worked out from the DNA. The sample yields approximately 190,000 clones; approximately 93% were counted once. 0.95% to 1.1% of the sample is held by the ten biggest clonotypes.

There are 14 amino acids in the CDR3, from cysteine to phenylalanine inclusive. Only the CDR3 part of the read is kept: 42 bases, read in frame from the first base. CDR1 and CDR2 were assigned from the germline V gene (reference sequence) as LNHDA and SQIVND. V and J are truncated by 1 base and 6 bases respectively, leaving an intervening sequence of 12 bases. This sample's time point label indicates: about 28 days (+/-7) after the second vaccine dose. Because spike-specific TCR depth and breadth did not differ between the two schedules, AZD1222 recipients who got a second dose at roughly 4 weeks were pooled with those who got a second dose at roughly 12 weeks. Samples from vaccinated people were obtained from the UK trials COV001 and COV002, which included a single-blind randomized controlled phase 2/3 trial of AZD1222 (ChAdOx1 nCoV-19) in healthy adults. For TCRbeta chain sequencing, PBMC samples were collected from trial participants at day 0 and at day 28 after the second dose.

Material: peripheral blood, obtained 28 days after the second AZD1222 dose. The receptor chain draws on TRBV19 and TRBJ1-2; the D gene is not confidently resolved. This sequence originates from an adult who received the AZD1222 COVID-19 vaccine. The DNA is as follows: TGTGCCAGTAGTATAGCCGGCCGACCCGATGGCTACACCTTC. Translated, it gives CASSIAGRPDGYTF. Joined to the reference TRBV19 and TRBJ1-2 proteins, this CDR3 gives the full variable domain: DGGITQSPKYLFRKEGQNVTLSCEQNLNHDAMYWYRQDPGQGLRLIYYSQIVNDFQKGDIAEGYSVSREKKESFPLTVTSAQKNPTAFYLCASSIAGRPDGYTFGSGTRLTVV.